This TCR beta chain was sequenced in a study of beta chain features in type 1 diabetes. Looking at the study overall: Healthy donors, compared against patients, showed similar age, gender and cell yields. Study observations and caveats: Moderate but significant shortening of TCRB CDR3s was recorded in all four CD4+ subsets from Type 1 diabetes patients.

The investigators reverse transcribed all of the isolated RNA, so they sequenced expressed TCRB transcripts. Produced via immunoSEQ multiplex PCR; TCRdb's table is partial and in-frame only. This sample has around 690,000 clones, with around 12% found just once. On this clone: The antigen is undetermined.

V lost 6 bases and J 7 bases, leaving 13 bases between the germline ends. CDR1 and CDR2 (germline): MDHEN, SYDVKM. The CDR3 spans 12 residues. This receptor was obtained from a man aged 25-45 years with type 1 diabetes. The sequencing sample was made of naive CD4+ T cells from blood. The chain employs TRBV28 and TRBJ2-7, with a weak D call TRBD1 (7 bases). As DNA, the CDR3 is TGTGCCAGCAGAGACAGGGCGGGAGAGCAGTACTTC. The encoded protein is CASRDRAGEQYF.